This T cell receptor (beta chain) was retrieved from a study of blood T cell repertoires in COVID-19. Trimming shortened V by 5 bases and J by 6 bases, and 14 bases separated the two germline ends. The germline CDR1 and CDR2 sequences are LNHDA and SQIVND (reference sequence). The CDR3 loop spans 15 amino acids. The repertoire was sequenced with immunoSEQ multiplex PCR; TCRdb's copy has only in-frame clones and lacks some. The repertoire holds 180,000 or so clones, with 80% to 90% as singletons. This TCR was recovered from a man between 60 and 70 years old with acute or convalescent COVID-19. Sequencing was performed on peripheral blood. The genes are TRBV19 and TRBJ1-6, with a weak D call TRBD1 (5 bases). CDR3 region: CASSYQTGVNSPLHF. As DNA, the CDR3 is TGTGCCAGTAGTTACCAGACGGGGGTTAATTCACCCCTCCACTTT.